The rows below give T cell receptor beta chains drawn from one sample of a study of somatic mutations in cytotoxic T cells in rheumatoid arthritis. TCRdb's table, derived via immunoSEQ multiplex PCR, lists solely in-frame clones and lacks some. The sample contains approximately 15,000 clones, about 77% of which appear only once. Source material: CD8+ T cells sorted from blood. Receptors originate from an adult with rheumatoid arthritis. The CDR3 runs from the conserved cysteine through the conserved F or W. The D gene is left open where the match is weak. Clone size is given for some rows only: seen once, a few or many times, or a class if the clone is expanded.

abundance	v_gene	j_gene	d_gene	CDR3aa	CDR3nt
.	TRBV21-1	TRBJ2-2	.	CASSGRTPANTGELFF	TGTGCCAGCAGCGGTCGGACGCCGGCGAACACCGGGGAGCTGTTTTTT
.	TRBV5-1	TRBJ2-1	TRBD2	CASSFSGGRDEQFF	TGCGCCAGCAGCTTTAGCGGGGGGCGGGATGAGCAGTTCTTC
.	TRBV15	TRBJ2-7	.	CATSSENPGLNYEQYF	TGTGCCACCAGCAGTGAAAACCCGGGACTGAACTACGAGCAGTACTTC
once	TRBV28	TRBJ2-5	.	CATDRLNEETQYF	TGTGCCACCGACAGGTTGAATGAAGAGACCCAGTACTTC
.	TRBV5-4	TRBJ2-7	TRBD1	CASSKSGTEYEQYF	TGTGCCAGCAGCAAATCCGGGACAGAGTACGAGCAGTACTTC
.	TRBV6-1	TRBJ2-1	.	CASSVEPNEQFF	TGTGCCAGCAGTGTTGAACCCAATGAGCAGTTCTTC
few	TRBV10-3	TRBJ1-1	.	CAISGGLRAFF	TGTGCCATCAGTGGTGGCCTTCGAGCTTTCTTT
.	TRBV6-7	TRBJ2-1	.	CASSLRDPEFF	TGTGCCAGCAGCCTCCGGGACCCCGAGTTCTTC
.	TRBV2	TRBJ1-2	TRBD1	CAIPGAAWTGGANGYTF	TGTGCCATCCCCGGAGCAGCCTGGACAGGGGGCGCGAATGGCTACACCTTC
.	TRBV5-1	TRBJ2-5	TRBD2	CASSLGSGTSGVQETQYF	TGCGCCAGCAGCTTGGGGTCGGGAACTAGCGGGGTGCAAGAGACCCAGTACTTC
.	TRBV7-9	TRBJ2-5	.	CASSLDISAEQYF	TGTGCCAGCAGCTTAGACATTTCGGCGGAGCAGTACTTC
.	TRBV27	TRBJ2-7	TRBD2	CASGGVSYEQYF	TGTGCCAGCGGGGGGGTCTCCTACGAGCAGTACTTC
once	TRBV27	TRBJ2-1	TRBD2	CASSSGGSYNEQFF	TGTGCCAGCAGCTCGGGGGGTTCCTACAATGAGCAGTTCTTC
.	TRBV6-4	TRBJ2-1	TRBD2	CASSPSTSGDYNEQFF	TGTGCCAGCAGTCCCTCGACTAGCGGGGACTACAATGAGCAGTTCTTC
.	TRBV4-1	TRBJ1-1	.	CASSQEPGPTEAFF	TGCGCCAGCAGCCAGGAACCAGGGCCCACTGAAGCTTTCTTT
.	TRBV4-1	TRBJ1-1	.	CASSYDTNTEAFF	TGCGCCAGCAGCTACGACACGAACACTGAAGCTTTCTTT
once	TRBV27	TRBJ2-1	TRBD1	CASRTTGTGNNEQFF	TGTGCCAGCAGAACGACCGGGACAGGGAACAATGAGCAGTTCTTC
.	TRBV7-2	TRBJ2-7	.	CASSSQTSRGGQKYF	TGTGCCAGCAGCTCCCAGACCTCCCGGGGGGGACAGAAGTACTTC
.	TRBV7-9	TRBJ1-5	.	CASSFGSRVDQPQHF	TGTGCCAGCAGCTTTGGGTCAAGGGTAGATCAGCCCCAGCATTTT